These 20 T cell receptor beta chains came from one sample sequenced in a study of CD8 T cells in ankylosing spondylitis. MiXCR was run by TCRdb on the 5' RACE reads, yielding one entry per CDR3 protein. The sample comprises some 240,000 distinct CDR3 sequences, less than 10% of which are singletons, and about 6.5% rests with the top ten. Material for sequencing was blood, either unsorted or a sorted T cell fraction (not recorded which). Receptor source: a male donor with ankylosing spondylitis or in good health (not recorded which).

This clonotype was counted ten times or more. This rearrangement joins TRBV7-2 to TRBJ2-1; D tentatively fits TRBD1 or TRBD2 (5 bases each). Trimming left V 1 base short and J 9 bases short, with 19 bases between. CDR1 is SGHTA and CDR2 is FQGNSA in the germline V gene. The CDR3 covers 16 residues. CDR3 loop: CASSLDGTAIHGEQFF. In DNA form, the CDR3 reads TGTGCCAGCAGCTTAGACGGGACCGCCATCCATGGTGAGCAGTTCTTC.

This clonotype was observed a few times. The V gene is TRBV20-1, the J gene TRBJ2-1; no firm D call. The germline V gene encodes CDR1 DFQATT and CDR2 SNEGSKA (reference sequence). The CDR3 runs to 12 residues. The V gene lost 2 bases and the J gene lost 8 bases, with 10 bases spanning the gap. CDR3 DNA: TGCAGTGCTAGAAAAGCCGCGGATGAGCAGTTCTTC. Protein product: CSARKAADEQFF.

Many counts were recorded for this clonotype. V is TRBV7-2 and J is TRBJ2-7; 7 bases fit TRBD1. CDR3 size: 15 residues. Per the germline V gene, CDR1 is SGHTA and CDR2 is FQGNSA. J gave up 6 bases and V 1 base, and 9 bases lay outside the gene matches. CDR3 DNA sequence: TGTGCCAGCAGCTTAGAGGCGAACAGACAGGGCGAGCAGTACTTC. This encodes CASSLEANRQGEQYF.

The chain recombines TRBV27 with TRBJ2-1; the D gene is possibly TRBD2 (5 bases). CDR1 and CDR2 (germline): MNHEY, SMNVEV (reference sequence). The V gene lost 5 bases and the J gene lost 4 bases, with 9 bases spanning the gap. This CDR3 has 13 amino acids. The CDR3 sequence: CASSHGLYNEQFF. CDR3 in DNA: TGTGCCAGCAGTCACGGACTGTACAATGAGCAGTTCTTC.

This clonotype occurred many times. V is TRBV20-1 and J is TRBJ2-1; 14 bases are a match to TRBD2. Germline V CDR1 and CDR2: DFQATT, SNEGSKA (reference sequence). CDR3 length: 16 amino acids. Trimming cost V 6 bases and J 7 bases; bases outside gene matches: 11. The CDR3 reads CSAVGTSGSMRNEQFF. The DNA for the CDR3 is TGCAGTGCGGTCGGGACTAGCGGGAGTATGAGGAATGAGCAGTTCTTC.

This clonotype was counted ten times or more. This chain links TRBV19 with TRBJ2-2; tentative D call: TRBD1 (5 bases). Germline V lookup: CDR1 LNHDA, CDR2 SQIVND (reference sequence). The CDR3 spans 16 residues. The germline V and J ends were trimmed by 5 bases and 4 bases, with 17 bases remaining between them. CDR3 sequence: CASSLRTRASTGELFF. The CDR3 region has the DNA TGTGCCAGTAGTCTCCGGACCAGGGCCAGCACCGGGGAGCTGTTTTTT.

There are many counts of this clonotype. The genes are TRBV6-1 and TRBJ1-5; 11 bases align to TRBD1. Germline CDR1 is MNHNS and CDR2 is SASEGT. CDR3 length equals 15 residues. V lost 4 bases, J lost 8 bases, and 7 bases stayed unmatched. The CDR3: CASSVHGTGGEPQHF. Here the CDR3 DNA reads TGTGCCAGCAGTGTCCACGGGACAGGGGGGGAGCCCCAGCATTTT.

In this sample, this clonotype turned up many times. The V gene is TRBV20-1, the J gene TRBJ2-7, with D hard to call. V was clipped by 3 bases and J by 7 bases, with 22 bases between them. This CDR3 has 15 residues. Germline CDR1 reads DFQATT; CDR2 reads SNEGSKA (reference sequence). In DNA, the CDR3 is TGCAGTGCTAGCCCCGACTGGGGAAGTATGCCGGAGCAGTACTTC. Protein product: CSASPDWGSMPEQYF.

To note about this clonotype: A much larger clone lies one base from this, so it may be a read error. The rearrangement joins TRBV7-3 to TRBJ1-2, with 10 bases identical to TRBD1. The CDR3 extends over 14 amino acids. CDR1 SGHTA and CDR2 FQGTGA come from the germline V gene. V dropped 5 bases and J dropped 4; count of bases not matched to a gene: 4. The CDR3 DNA follows: TGTGCCAGCAGCCCGGGGACAGGGGTCTATGGCTACACCTTC. It specifies CASSPGTGVYGYTF. Variable domain in full (rest from reference TRBV7-3 and TRBJ1-2): GAGVSQTPSNKVTEKGKYVELRCDPISGHTALYWYRQSLGQGPEFLIYFQGTGAADDSGLPNDRFFAVRPEGSVSTLKIQRTERGDSAVYLCASSPGTGVYGYTFGSGTRLTVV.

This clonotype was recorded many times. The genes are TRBV7-2 and TRBJ2-3; D not resolved. Trimming removed 6 bases from V and 8 bases from J, with 12 bases in between. This CDR3 contains 12 residues. Germline loops: CDR1 SGHTA, CDR2 FQGNSA. The CDR3 DNA is TGTGCCAGCAGGCCGAGCTCTGGTACGCAGTATTTT. It translates to CASRPSSGTQYF.

The J gene is TRBJ2-7, the V gene TRBV18; a weak D match, TRBD1 (6 bases). V dropped 1 base and J dropped 3 bases, with 10 bases sitting between them. Germline CDR1 and CDR2: KGHSH and LQKENI. The CDR3 extends over 14 amino acids. The CDR3 region is CASSPRQGIYEQYF. In DNA, the CDR3 is TGTGCCAGCTCACCACGGCAGGGGATCTACGAGCAGTACTTC.

This clonotype was recorded at least ten times. The chain has TRBV12-3 or TRBV12-4 and TRBJ2-7; possibly TRBD1 or TRBD2 for D (5 bases each). V lost 6 bases, J lost 7 bases, and 13 bases lay in between. There are 12 residues in the CDR3. In nucleotides, the CDR3 is TGTGCCAGCAGCCTAACATGGGGGGAGCAGTACTTC. It encodes CASSLTWGEQYF.

This clonotype was counted between two and nine times. V is TRBV30 and J is TRBJ2-4, with 10 positions matching TRBD2. Germline V CDR1 and CDR2: GTSNPN, SVGIG (reference sequence). V shed 7 bases and J 5 bases; nucleotides not matched to a gene: 14. This CDR3 is built from 16 residues. CDR3 nucleotide sequence: TGTGCCTTCCTATCACTAGCGGGATCCAGACAAAACATTCAGTACTTC. This gives the protein CAFLSLAGSRQNIQYF.

As regards this clonotype: With a much larger clone just one base away, this may be a read error. The chain links TRBV7-9 to TRBJ2-2, with 8 nucleotides matching TRBD1. Germline lookup yields CDR1 SEHNR and CDR2 FQNEAQ (reference sequence). The length of the CDR3 is 15 residues. Here the CDR3 DNA reads TGTGCCAGCAGCTTCCGGACAGGGTCCACCAGGGAGCTGTTTTTT. Its protein is CASSFRTGSTRELFF.

Many counts were recorded for this clonotype. This chain uses TRBV4-3 with TRBJ2-2; 9 nucleotides agree with TRBD2. The ends lost 4 bases at V and 6 bases at J; junction bases unmatched: 3. The CDR3 runs 14 residues. The germline V gene has CDR1 LGHNA and CDR2 YSLEER. The CDR3 region has the DNA TGCGCCAGCAGCCCCTGGACTAGCGCCGGGGAGCTGTTTTTT. Translating it yields CASSPWTSAGELFF.

Many counts were recorded for this clonotype. The chain links TRBV7-2 to TRBJ2-7; D is unclear. The CDR3 length is 13 residues. Germline CDR1 is SGHTA and CDR2 is FQGNSA. The V end was cut by 0 bases, the J end by 6 bases, with 9 bases between. CDR3 DNA sequence: TGTGCCAGCAGCTTAGCGCTTCTTGGCGAGCAGTACTTC. It specifies CASSLALLGEQYF.

In this sample, this clonotype turned up many times. The chain carries TRBV20-1 and TRBJ1-4, with D possibly matching TRBD1 (5 bases). There are 14 residues in the CDR3. V lost 0 bases to trimming and J lost 4 bases, with 9 bases between them. Per the germline V gene, CDR1 is DFQATT and CDR2 is SNEGSKA (reference sequence). The CDR3 DNA is TGCAGTGCTAGAGAAGGGGTCTATAATGAAAAACTGTTTTTT. Translating it yields CSAREGVYNEKLFF.

This clonotype has a count of ten or more. The chain recombines TRBV7-2 with TRBJ2-1; 8 bases fit TRBD2. Trimming at V came to 5 bases and at J to 6 bases, leaving 6 bases not matched to a gene. Germline CDR1 and CDR2: SGHTA and FQGNSA. This CDR3 region has 14 residues. CDR3 in amino acids: CASSDWAGGNEQFF. The DNA for the CDR3 is TGTGCCAGCAGCGACTGGGCGGGGGGCAATGAGCAGTTCTTC.

Ten or more counts support this clonotype. This sequence joins TRBV24-1 and TRBJ2-2; 7 bases align to TRBD1. J was trimmed by 6 bases and V by 4 bases; bases with no gene match: 10. This CDR3 is 16 amino acids long. Germline CDR1 and CDR2: KGHDR and SFDVKD. CDR3 nucleotide sequence: TGTGCCACCAGTGAAGTAAAAGACAGGGCGGCCGGGGAGCTGTTTTTT. Protein product: CATSEVKDRAAGELFF.

The sample holds many counts of this clonotype. V gene TRBV20-1 combines with J gene TRBJ2-5; D is uncertain. The V end was cut by 6 bases, the J end by 1 base, with 9 bases between. The CDR3 contains 12 residues. Germline V gives CDR1 DFQATT, CDR2 SNEGSKA (reference sequence). The CDR3 DNA sequence: TGCAGTGCCACCGACTTCCAAGAGACCCAGTACTTC. As protein: CSATDFQETQYF.